The 21 T cell receptor beta chains presented below share a single source sample, sequenced in a study of identical twins. In TCRdb, the 5' RACE reads were re-called with MiXCR into one record per CDR3 protein. Of approximately 700,000 distinct CDR3 sequences listed, roughly 18% are singletons. The sample was also linked to a second study, of T cells expressing NK-cell markers.

The specimen sequenced was PBMCs. The receptors shown here come from a woman between 18 and 29 years old in good health.

The CDR3 loop reads CSARPLASYEQYF. CDR3 in DNA: TGCAGTGCTAGACCTCTAGCGTCCTACGAGCAGTACTTC. The chain uses TRBV20-1 and TRBJ2-7, with D possibly TRBD2 on 6 matching bases. The CDR3 length is 13 residues. V lost 2 bases and J lost 1, with 9 bases in between. The germline gives CDR1 DFQATT, CDR2 SNEGSKA (reference sequence).

The rearrangement links TRBV27 to TRBJ2-1; TRBD1 agrees at 7 bases. CDR3 size: 14 residues. V was clipped by 3 bases and J by 6 bases; unmatched bases: 5. Germline V gives CDR1 MNHEY, CDR2 SMNVEV (reference sequence). DNA of the CDR3: TGTGCCAGCAGTTTCGGGACAGACACCAATGAGCAGTTCTTC. Encoded protein: CASSFGTDTNEQFF.

The chain is built from TRBV7-8 and TRBJ1-5; no reliable D call. V was cut by 1 base and J by 5 bases, with 9 bases left in between. The germline gives CDR1 SGHVS, CDR2 FQNEAQ. The CDR3 consists of 14 residues. CDR3 region: CASSLGGRDQPQHF. The CDR3 region has the DNA TGTGCCAGCAGCTTAGGCGGGAGGGATCAGCCCCAGCATTTT.

This sequence joins TRBV10-3 and TRBJ1-4; tentatively, D is TRBD1 (6 bases). Trimming pared 6 bases from V and 5 bases from J, leaving 10 bases between. The germline gives CDR1 ENHRY, CDR2 SYGVKD. The CDR3 extends over 13 amino acids. DNA of the CDR3: TGTGCCATCAGCCAGGGGCTCAATGAAAAACTGTTTTTT. Translating gives CAISQGLNEKLFF.

This sequence joins TRBV5-1 and TRBJ2-3, with D tentatively TRBD2 (6 bases). The CDR3 has 14 amino acids. Germline V gives CDR1 SGHRS, CDR2 YFSETQ. V lost 6 bases and J lost 4, with 15 bases in between. CDR3 DNA: TGCGCCAGCAACAGTGGGGGGTTCCCAGATACGCAGTATTTT. It encodes CASNSGGFPDTQYF. Full variable domain (rest looked up from reference TRBV5-1 and TRBJ2-3): KAGVTQTPRYLIKTRGQQVTLSCSPISGHRSVSWYQQTPGQGLQFLFEYFSETQRNKGNFPGRFSGRQFSNSRSEMNVSTLELGDSALYLCASNSGGFPDTQYFGPGTRLTVL.

The chain links TRBV9 to TRBJ1-2; D gene ambiguous. CDR3 length: 16 residues. Germline V lookup: CDR1 SGDLS, CDR2 YYNGEE. V was cut by 0 bases and J by 0 bases, with 12 bases left in between. The CDR3 is CASSVEVRVANYGYTF. As DNA, the CDR3 is TGTGCCAGCAGCGTAGAGGTCCGGGTCGCTAACTATGGCTACACCTTC.

The V call is TRBV4-3, the J call TRBJ2-3; 8 bases line up with TRBD1. Germline CDR1 and CDR2: LGHNA and YSLEER. The CDR3 is made up of 15 amino acids. The V segment lost 5 bases and the J segment 4 bases; nucleotides outside the gene matches: 8. DNA of the CDR3: TGCGCCAGCAGCTTAAGGTTGACAGGGGCAGATACGCAGTATTTT. The encoded protein is CASSLRLTGADTQYF.

A few counts support this clonotype. The genes are TRBV12-3 or TRBV12-4 and TRBJ1-5, with D hard to call. The CDR3 runs to 12 residues. The V end lost 3 bases, the J end lost 3 bases, and 3 bases lay between the germline ends. This CDR3 is CASSFTNQPQHF. CDR3 in DNA: TGTGCCAGCAGTTTCACCAATCAGCCCCAGCATTTT.

This clonotype was found a few times. The chain combines TRBV4-3 with TRBJ1-1; tentative D call: TRBD1 (5 bases). Germline V gene sequence: CDR1 LGHNA, CDR2 YSLEER. V was pared by 0 bases and J by 3 bases, with 14 bases between. This CDR3 is 16 amino acids long. As DNA, the CDR3 is TGCGCCAGCAGCCAAGAGGGACCCCCAAGGCACACTGAAGCTTTCTTT. As protein: CASSQEGPPRHTEAFF.

The chain employs TRBV5-6 and TRBJ2-7; 10 nucleotides line up with TRBD1. This CDR3 comprises 15 residues. V shed 2 bases and J 2 bases; nucleotides not matched to a gene: 4. Germline V lookup: CDR1 SGHDT, CDR2 YYEEEE. As DNA, the CDR3 is TGTGCCAGCAGCTTCGGCGGGACAGGGGCCTACGAGCAGTACTTC. Protein sequence: CASSFGGTGAYEQYF.

Only a few counts were recorded for this clonotype. The rearrangement links TRBV11-2 to TRBJ2-5, with 7 positions matching TRBD2. The germline V gene has CDR1 SGHAT and CDR2 FQNNGV. The CDR3 runs to 12 residues. The V segment lost 4 bases and the J segment 7 bases; nucleotides outside the gene matches: 3. This chain's CDR3 is CASSSIAGTQYF. The CDR3 bases are TGTGCCAGCAGCTCCATAGCGGGGACCCAGTACTTC.

This clonotype was picked up a small number of times. The genes are TRBV27 and TRBJ2-7; 9 bases align to TRBD2. This CDR3 is built from 13 residues. With V trimmed by 9 bases and J by 1 base, 4 bases remained unmatched. The germline V gene encodes CDR1 MNHEY and CDR2 SMNVEV (reference sequence). CDR3 nucleotides: TGTGCCAGTCAGCGGGAGGCATCCTACGAGCAGTACTTC. Translation gives CASQREASYEQYF.

The chain is built from TRBV5-1 and TRBJ2-1, with 10 bases that match TRBD2. V trimming: 5 bases; J trimming: 4 bases; junction bases outside the gene matches: 6. The length of the CDR3 is 15 residues. The V gene's germline CDR1 is SGHRS and CDR2 YFSETQ. CDR3 sequence (DNA): TGCGCCAGCAGATCACTAGCGGGGAGTTACAATGAGCAGTTCTTC. This sequence encodes CASRSLAGSYNEQFF. Full variable domain (remainder filled in from reference TRBV5-1 and TRBJ2-1): KAGVTQTPRYLIKTRGQQVTLSCSPISGHRSVSWYQQTPGQGLQFLFEYFSETQRNKGNFPGRFSGRQFSNSRSEMNVSTLELGDSALYLCASRSLAGSYNEQFFGPGTRLTVL.

The chain employs TRBV12-3 or TRBV12-4 and TRBJ2-7; maybe TRBD1 (6 bases). V lost 4 bases and J lost 4, with 11 bases in between. The CDR3 spans 13 residues. The CDR3 loop reads CASSWGQLYEQYF. CDR3 in DNA: TGTGCCAGCAGTTGGGGGCAGCTTTACGAGCAGTACTTC.

CDR3 region: CASSLQRWKTQYF. CDR3 nucleotides: TGCGCCAGCAGCTTGCAGCGGTGGAAGACCCAGTACTTC. The chain carries TRBV5-1 and TRBJ2-5; the D gene is possibly TRBD2 (5 bases). Trimming left V 1 base short and J 6 bases short, with 10 bases between. Germline CDR1 and CDR2: SGHRS and YFSETQ. This CDR3 region has 13 residues.

This clonotype has more than one count but fewer than ten. The rearrangement joins TRBV7-9 to TRBJ2-1, with D tentatively TRBD2 (7 bases). This CDR3 has 17 amino acids. The germline V and J ends were trimmed by 5 bases and 4 bases, with 21 bases remaining between them. CDR1 is SEHNR, CDR2 FQNEAQ, per germline (reference sequence). The CDR3 spells CASSNRQVLAAYNEQFF. Written as DNA, the CDR3 is TGTGCCAGCAGCAACCGACAGGTTCTAGCGGCGTACAATGAGCAGTTCTTC.

J is TRBJ2-2 and V is TRBV7-6, with D possibly being TRBD1 (5 bases). From germline, CDR1 is SGHVS and CDR2 FNYEAQ. Between the trimmed V and J ends, which lost 0 bases and 7 bases, there was a span of 9 bases. The CDR3 runs to 14 residues. This CDR3 reads CASSLAGQGGELFF. The CDR3 DNA reads as TGTGCCAGCAGCTTAGCGGGCCAGGGCGGGGAGCTGTTTTTT.

The V and J genes are TRBV9 and TRBJ2-1, with TRBD2 identical over 12 bases. J lost 2 bases, V lost 3 bases, and 3 bases had no gene match. Germline CDR1 and CDR2: SGDLS and YYNGEE. This CDR3 is built from 16 residues. The CDR3: CASSASGGETYNEQFF. The DNA of the CDR3 is TGTGCCAGCAGCGCTAGCGGGGGGGAGACCTACAATGAGCAGTTCTTC.

V and J are TRBV28 and TRBJ1-2; weak D call: TRBD1 (6 bases). From germline, CDR1 is MDHEN and CDR2 SYDVKM. The CDR3 contains 14 residues. The ends were cut back, 7 bases at V and 3 bases at J, with 15 bases in the middle. As DNA, the CDR3 is TGTGCCAGCATCGCTTCCAGGACAGACTATGGCTACACCTTC. It is translated as CASIASRTDYGYTF.

The J gene is TRBJ1-6, the V gene TRBV6-1; no definite D call. The CDR3 is 15 amino acids. Germline V gives CDR1 MNHNS, CDR2 SASEGT. V was trimmed by 3 bases and J by 3 bases, leaving 9 bases between them. The CDR3 spells CASSEATIYNSPLHF. CDR3 sequence (DNA): TGTGCCAGCAGTGAGGCAACGATCTATAATTCACCCCTCCACTTT.

The V gene is TRBV3-1, the J gene TRBJ1-2; D possibly corresponds to TRBD1 (5 bases). The germline CDR1 and CDR2 sequences are LGHDT and YNNKEL (reference sequence). This CDR3 has 13 amino acids. V lost 5 bases and J 5 bases, leaving 12 bases between the germline ends. In nucleotides, the CDR3 is TGTGCCAGCAGCATTGACAGTCAATATGGCTACACCTTC. This encodes CASSIDSQYGYTF.